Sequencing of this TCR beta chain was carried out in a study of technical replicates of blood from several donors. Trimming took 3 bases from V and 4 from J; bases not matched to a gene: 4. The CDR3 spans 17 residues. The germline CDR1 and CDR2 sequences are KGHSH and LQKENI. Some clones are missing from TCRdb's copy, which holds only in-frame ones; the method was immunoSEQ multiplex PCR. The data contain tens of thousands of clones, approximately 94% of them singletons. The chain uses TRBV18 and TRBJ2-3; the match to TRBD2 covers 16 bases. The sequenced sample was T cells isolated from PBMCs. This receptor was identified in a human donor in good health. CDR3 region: CASSPPGTSGGADTQYF. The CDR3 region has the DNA TGTGCCAGCTCACCTCCCGGGACTAGCGGGGGGGCAGATACGCAGTATTTT. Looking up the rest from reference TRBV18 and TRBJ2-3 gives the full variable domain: NAGVMQNPRHLVRRRGQEARLRCSPMKGHSHVYWYRQLPEEGLKFMVYLQKENIIDESGMPKERFSAEFPKEGPSILRIQQVVRGDSAAYFCASSPPGTSGGADTQYFGPGTRLTVL.